The 27 T cell receptor beta chains below come from one sample, sequenced in a study of blood T cells in healthy people across ages. Primers used in a second PCR of about 6 to 11 cycles were a sample-barcoded 5' primer and a J-beta primer mix. In TCRdb, the 5' RACE reads were re-called with MiXCR into one record per CDR3 protein. The sample includes 500,000 to 650,000 distinct CDR3 sequences, about 27% of them seen just once. The sample was also linked to a second study, of T cells of mothers and their children.

The sequencing input was blood. These receptors came from a boy younger than 10 in good health.

In this sample, this clonotype turned up a few times. The genes are TRBV20-1 and TRBJ2-1; maybe TRBD2 (6 bases). Germline-derived CDR1 and CDR2 are DFQATT and SNEGSKA (reference sequence). Trimming removed 0 bases from V and 8 bases from J, with 17 bases in between. The CDR3 is 15 residues long. CDR3 amino acids: CSARDQWRDEDEQFF. The CDR3 DNA follows: TGCAGTGCTAGAGATCAGTGGCGGGACGAGGATGAGCAGTTCTTC.

The chain combines TRBV9 with TRBJ1-2, with TRBD1 as a possible D gene (5 bases). Trimming shortened V by 4 bases and J by 2 bases, and 15 bases separated the two germline ends. Germline V gene lookup returns CDR1 SGDLS and CDR2 YYNGEE. This CDR3 region has 15 residues. In DNA, the CDR3 is TGTGCCAGCAGCCCCAATTTTTGGGGGAACTATGGCTACACCTTC. The encoded protein is CASSPNFWGNYGYTF.

The chain is built from TRBV30 and TRBJ2-7, with 11 bases fitting TRBD2. The CDR3 sequence is 15 residues long. Germline lookup yields CDR1 GTSNPN and CDR2 SVGIG (reference sequence). The junction had 6 bases not matched to a gene; V was cut back by 0 bases and J by 5 bases. The CDR3 here is CAWSVQGSGRDEQYF. The DNA of the CDR3 is TGTGCCTGGAGTGTACAGGGTAGCGGGAGGGACGAGCAGTACTTC. Complete variable domain (other parts from reference TRBV30 and TRBJ2-7): SQTIHQWPATLVQPVGSPLSLECTVEGTSNPNLYWYRQAAGRGLQLLFYSVGIGQISSEVPQNLSASRPQDRQFILSSKKLLLSDSGFYLCAWSVQGSGRDEQYFGPGTRLTVT.

The V gene is TRBV4-2, the J gene TRBJ2-1; D uncertain. The CDR3 totals 18 residues. Germline V gives CDR1 LGHNA, CDR2 YNFKEQ. Trimming left V 0 bases short and J 0 bases short, with 15 bases between. The CDR3: CASSQDQTGGNSYNEQFF. CDR3 nucleotides: TGTGCCAGCAGCCAAGATCAAACGGGCGGAAACTCCTACAATGAGCAGTTCTTC.

This chain uses TRBV2 with TRBJ2-5, with TRBD2 matching 7 bases. J lost 6 bases, V lost 3 bases, and 4 bases had no gene match. The V gene's germline CDR1 is SNHLY and CDR2 FYNNEI. This CDR3 is built from 13 residues. The CDR3 sequence is CASSDPGLKTQYF. CDR3 coding DNA: TGTGCCAGCAGTGATCCGGGACTAAAGACCCAGTACTTC.

This clonotype was seen a few times. The gene calls are TRBV6-1 and TRBJ2-5, with D perhaps TRBD2 (6 bases). The CDR3 has 16 residues. With 2 bases removed from V and 7 bases from J, the gap between germline ends came to 20 bases. The germline CDR1 and CDR2 sequences are MNHNS and SASEGT. The chain's CDR3 is CASSERGTKIGVTQYF. In DNA form, the CDR3 reads TGTGCCAGCAGTGAACGGGGGACGAAGATCGGCGTGACCCAGTACTTC.

The rearrangement uses TRBV6-5 and TRBJ2-1, with D perhaps TRBD1 (5 bases). The CDR3 loop spans 18 amino acids. The ends were cut back, 2 bases at V and 10 bases at J, with 27 bases in the middle. Looked up from germline, CDR1 is MNHEY and CDR2 is SVGAGI. For the CDR3, the DNA is TGTGCCAGCAGTTACCGAATAAACGGGCAGGGTCTAGGGTACGAGCAGTTCTTC. Translating it yields CASSYRINGQGLGYEQFF.

The chain has TRBV6-6 and TRBJ1-1; TRBD1 matches at 9 bases. This CDR3 comprises 14 residues. Per the germline V gene, CDR1 is MNHNY and CDR2 is SVGAGI (reference sequence). Germline trimming cut 6 bases from V and 5 bases from J; bases unmatched to any gene: 7. Here the CDR3 DNA reads TGTGCCAGCAGCGAGACAGGGGGAAGGACTGAAGCTTTCTTT. This translates into CASSETGGRTEAFF.

The J gene is TRBJ2-5, the V gene TRBV20-1; TRBD2 is a possible D gene (5 bases). The germline CDR1 and CDR2 sequences are DFQATT and SNEGSKA (reference sequence). The CDR3 totals 13 residues. V dropped 3 bases and J dropped 7 bases, with 15 bases sitting between them. The DNA for the CDR3 is TGCAGTGCTAGCGAGGGTGTTAGTACGACCCAGTACTTC. It codes for CSASEGVSTTQYF.

This chain connects TRBV4-3 to TRBJ2-5; D unclear. The end of the DNA fits TRBJ2-7 better, so the J call may be wrong. Germline values: CDR1 LGHNA, CDR2 YSLEER. The CDR3 spans 13 residues. The CDR3 DNA is TGCGCCAGCAGCCAAGACAGATTCTACGAGCAGTACTTC. Translating it yields CASSQDRFYEQYF.

This clonotype was observed a few times. The chain's CDR3 is CASRRQYSSTDTQYF. For the CDR3, the DNA is TGCGCCAGCAGACGACAGTATTCTAGCACAGATACGCAGTATTTT. This chain uses TRBV4-3 with TRBJ2-3; TRBD1 is a possible D gene (5 bases). The germline V and J ends were trimmed by 6 bases and 0 bases, with 13 bases remaining between them. Per germline, CDR1 LGHNA and CDR2 YSLEER. This CDR3 has 15 residues.

This clonotype came up a few times. The chain couples TRBV12-3 or TRBV12-4 to TRBJ1-5; 7 bases line up with TRBD1. V gave up 7 bases and J gave up 1 base; unmatched junction bases: 4. The CDR3 covers 14 residues. The CDR3 reads CASTGTASNQPQHF. The CDR3 DNA is TGTGCCAGCACTGGGACAGCCAGCAATCAGCCCCAGCATTTT.

The gene calls are TRBV6-5 and TRBJ2-5; a weak D match, TRBD2 (6 bases). CDR1 is MNHEY, CDR2 SVGAGI, per germline. The CDR3 sequence is 14 residues long. Deletions cut 5 bases from V and 0 bases from J, with 10 bases between. CDR3 sequence: CASSEGTYQETQYF. CDR3 nucleotide sequence: TGTGCCAGCAGTGAGGGGACTTACCAAGAGACCCAGTACTTC.

This clonotype has a handful of counts. In nucleotides, the CDR3 is TGTGCCAACCTTCGGGACGGAAAACTGTTTTTT. Its protein is CANLRDGKLFF. The gene calls are TRBV12-3 or TRBV12-4 and TRBJ1-4, with D perhaps matching TRBD1 (5 bases). The CDR3 length is 11 residues. V dropped 10 bases and J dropped 10 bases, with 13 bases sitting between them.

This clonotype was counted between two and nine times. CDR3 residues: CSVEFSLGSQYF. The CDR3 nucleotides are TGCAGCGTTGAATTCAGCCTGGGGTCCCAGTACTTC. The chain has TRBV29-1 and TRBJ2-5; D is undetermined. The CDR3 runs 12 residues. The germline V gene encodes CDR1 SQVTM and CDR2 ANQGSEA. Trimming took 2 bases from V and 9 from J, leaving 13 bases between them.

This chain joins TRBV9 and TRBJ1-4; 7 bases align to TRBD1. V trimming: 4 bases; J trimming: 3 bases; junction bases outside the gene matches: 6. The CDR3 consists of 15 residues. Germline assignment: CDR1 SGDLS and CDR2 YYNGEE. The CDR3 coding sequence is TGTGCCAGCAGCAGCACCGGGACAGCTAATGAAAAACTGTTTTTT. This translates into CASSSTGTANEKLFF.

The genes are TRBV12-3 or TRBV12-4 and TRBJ2-6, with D unresolved. V lost 2 bases to trimming and J lost 4 bases, with 24 bases between them. The CDR3 totals 20 residues. CDR3: CASSLPEEQNPIPGANVLTF. CDR3 coding DNA: TGTGCCAGCAGTTTACCAGAAGAACAGAACCCTATTCCGGGGGCCAACGTCCTGACTTTC.

The chain uses TRBV10-3 and TRBJ2-2; D may be TRBD2 (6 bases). Trimming removed 10 bases from V and 5 bases from J, with 11 bases in between. Germline V gene data show CDR1 as ENHRY and CDR2 as SYGVKD. The CDR3 contains 12 residues. The CDR3: CATRLGTGELFF. DNA of the CDR3: TGTGCCACCAGACTAGGAACCGGGGAGCTGTTTTTT.

The V and J genes are TRBV29-1 and TRBJ2-2; D may be TRBD1 (5 bases). The germline V gene encodes CDR1 SQVTM and CDR2 ANQGSEA. V lost 4 bases to trimming and J lost 7 bases, with 10 bases between them. The CDR3 is 12 residues long. The CDR3 nucleotides are TGCAGCGTTGTGGGGCCCGGCGGGGAGCTGTTTTTT. Translating it yields CSVVGPGGELFF.

J is TRBJ2-2 and V is TRBV7-9, with 9 bases lining up with TRBD1. The CDR3 has 20 amino acids. V was clipped by 4 bases and J by 4 bases; unmatched bases: 19. Germline CDR1 reads SEHNR; CDR2 reads FQNEAQ (reference sequence). The DNA of the CDR3 is TGTGCCAGCAGCTCCCCACCCCACCGGACAGGGGTTTTGGGCACCGGGGAGCTGTTTTTT. Protein: CASSSPPHRTGVLGTGELFF.

The chain recombines TRBV19 with TRBJ2-1; no definite D call. With the DNA end fitting TRBJ2-7 better, the J assignment may be wrong. Germline CDR1 and CDR2: LNHDA and SQIVND (reference sequence). This CDR3 is built from 15 residues. The CDR3 loop is CASSIGALSSYEQYF. The CDR3 coding sequence is TGTGCCAGTAGTATAGGAGCCCTTAGCTCCTACGAGCAGTACTTC.

The V call is TRBV4-1, the J call TRBJ2-4; perhaps D is TRBD1 or TRBD2 (6 bases each). The germline V gene encodes CDR1 MGHRA and CDR2 YSYEKL. The CDR3 is 13 residues long. The V gene lost 2 bases and the J gene lost 15 bases, with 17 bases spanning the gap. The CDR3 spells CASSQLLGGNRYF. The CDR3, as DNA: TGCGCCAGCAGCCAACTGCTAGGGGGGAACCGGTACTTC.

V gene TRBV27 combines with J gene TRBJ2-4, with D possibly matching TRBD1 (5 bases). Trimming stripped 2 bases from V and 0 bases from J, with 14 bases between. CDR3 length equals 17 residues. Germline values: CDR1 MNHEY, CDR2 SMNVEV (reference sequence). This CDR3 reads CASSLRVQGLAKNIQYF. In nucleotides, the CDR3 is TGTGCCAGCAGTTTAAGGGTCCAGGGCCTAGCCAAAAACATTCAGTACTTC.

This chain's CDR3 is CASSLATPGGGYGYTF. CDR3 coding DNA: TGTGCCAGCAGCTTAGCTACTCCAGGGGGCGGCTATGGCTACACCTTC. V gene TRBV7-9 combines with J gene TRBJ1-2, with 8 nucleotides matching TRBD1. In germline, CDR1 is SEHNR, CDR2 FQNEAQ (reference sequence). V was pared by 0 bases and J by 4 bases, with 7 bases of the junction left unmatched. This CDR3 has 16 residues.

There are a few counts of this clonotype. The rearrangement joins TRBV6-5 to TRBJ1-2, with D maybe TRBD1 (6 bases). Germline-derived CDR1 and CDR2 are MNHEY and SVGAGI. The length of the CDR3 is 14 residues. V lost 7 bases, J lost 4 bases, and 16 bases lay in between. The CDR3, as DNA: TGTGCCAGCACAAGGGGGGAAGGGAGCTATGGCTACACCTTC. It specifies CASTRGEGSYGYTF.

The chain couples TRBV7-2 to TRBJ2-3; possibly TRBD2 for D (7 bases). Germline CDR1 SGHTA, CDR2 FQGNSA. V was clipped by 5 bases and J by 8 bases, with 20 bases between them. The CDR3 runs 15 residues. The CDR3 is CASSLAAGAPGTQYF. In DNA, the CDR3 is TGTGCCAGCAGCCTCGCGGCGGGGGCGCCTGGTACGCAGTATTTT. Based on the CDR3 plus reference TRBV7-2 and TRBJ2-3, the full variable domain is GAGVSQSPSNKVTEKGKDVELRCDPISGHTALYWYRQSLGQGLEFLIYFQGNSAPDKSGLPSDRFSAERTGGSVSTLTIQRTQQEDSAVYLCASSLAAGAPGTQYFGPGTRLTVL.

Only a few counts were recorded for this clonotype. The chain has TRBV6-6 and TRBJ1-1, with no clear D. The length of the CDR3 is 15 residues. Trimming removed 6 bases at V and 4 bases at J, with 18 bases between. Per the germline V gene, CDR1 is MNHNY and CDR2 is SVGAGI (reference sequence). The CDR3 coding sequence is TGTGCCAGCAGCGCTGGGGTGGGGAGAATCACTGAAGCTTTCTTT. It is translated as CASSAGVGRITEAFF.